This T cell receptor (beta chain) comes out of a study of blood T cell repertoires in COVID-19. V was shortened by 2 bases and J by 4 bases, with 8 bases between the two germline ends. The CDR3 is 14 amino acids. The germline CDR1 and CDR2 sequences are KGHSH and LQKENI. This clone is a singleton in its sample. The repertoire was sequenced with immunoSEQ multiplex PCR; TCRdb's copy has only in-frame clones and lacks some. The table records 95,000 to 130,000 clones, almost 85% of them present only once. The origin of this receptor is a man between 65 and 85 years old with active or convalescent COVID-19. Material for sequencing was peripheral blood. The gene calls are TRBV18 and TRBJ2-2, with D unclear. The CDR3 region is CASSPSSATGELFF. As DNA, the CDR3 is TGTGCCAGCTCACCAAGTAGTGCCACCGGGGAGCTGTTTTTT.